A single sample is the source of the 22 T cell receptor beta chains below, sequenced in a study of CD8 T cells in ankylosing spondylitis. TCRdb called the 5' RACE reads again in MiXCR, with one record for every CDR3 protein. The sample consists of around 330,000 distinct CDR3 sequences, 11% of them appearing once. Input material: blood, either unsorted or a sorted T cell fraction (not recorded which). All receptors come from a female donor with ankylosing spondylitis or in good health (not recorded which).

The CDR3 DNA follows: TGTGCCACCAATCTGGGGGGGGCGACCGAGCAGTACTTC. Protein sequence: CATNLGGATEQYF. The chain links TRBV14 to TRBJ2-7, with D possibly being TRBD2 (7 bases). Germline CDR1 is SGHDN and CDR2 is FVKESK. The CDR3 is made up of 13 amino acids. V was clipped by 10 bases and J by 6 bases, with 19 bases between them.

This clonotype was seen at least ten times. V and J are TRBV28 and TRBJ2-1, with D perhaps matching TRBD1 (5 bases). The CDR3 consists of 14 residues. From germline, CDR1 is MDHEN and CDR2 SYDVKM. The germline V and J ends were trimmed by 4 bases and 12 bases, with 19 bases remaining between them. In DNA, the CDR3 is TGTGCCAGCAGTTGGGGCCCTGGTCGGATAATGCAGTTCTTC. Protein sequence: CASSWGPGRIMQFF. The complete variable domain, with remaining parts taken from reference TRBV28 and TRBJ2-1, reads DVKVTQSSRYLVKRTGEKVFLECVQDMDHENMFWYRQDPGLGLRLIYFSYDVKMKEKGDIPEGYSVSREKKERFSLILESASTNQTSMYLCASSWGPGRIMQFFGPGTRLTVL.

The sample holds a few counts of this clonotype. V gene TRBV5-1 combines with J gene TRBJ2-7; 11 positions agree with TRBD2. Germline CDR1 and CDR2: SGHRS and YFSETQ. Trimming removed 0 bases from V and 1 base from J; junction bases left unmatched: 9. The CDR3 length is 18 residues. CDR3 coding DNA: TGCGCCAGCAGCTTGGTCGCCCTAGCGGGAGGACGGTCCTACGAGCAGTACTTC. This sequence encodes CASSLVALAGGRSYEQYF.

The chain carries TRBV24-1 and TRBJ2-2; TRBD1 matches 9 bases. The CDR3 extends over 18 amino acids. With V trimmed by 3 bases and J by 2 bases, 9 bases remained unmatched. CDR1 and CDR2 (germline): KGHDR, SFDVKD. The CDR3 bases are TGTGCCACCAGTGATCCGCCGGGACAGGGCGCAAACACCGGGGAGCTGTTTTTT. It encodes CATSDPPGQGANTGELFF.

The rearrangement links TRBV20-1 to TRBJ2-3, with 10 bases aligning to TRBD2. Trimming at V came to 2 bases and at J to 2 bases, leaving 16 bases not matched to a gene. From germline, CDR1 is DFQATT and CDR2 SNEGSKA (reference sequence). The CDR3 totals 19 residues. This CDR3 is CSARSRAGGQNSHTDTQYF. The DNA of the CDR3 is TGCAGTGCTAGAAGTAGAGCGGGAGGGCAAAACAGTCACACAGATACGCAGTATTTT.

This rearrangement joins TRBV5-1 to TRBJ2-5; TRBD2 might be the D (6 bases). CDR1 is SGHRS, CDR2 YFSETQ, per germline. This CDR3 contains 15 residues. The germline V and J ends were trimmed by 4 bases and 3 bases, with 16 bases remaining between them. CDR3 sequence reads: CASSLTGLPKETQYF. In DNA, the CDR3 is TGCGCCAGCAGCCTAACGGGACTTCCCAAAGAGACCCAGTACTTC.

This clonotype came up many times. This chain joins TRBV12-3 or TRBV12-4 and TRBJ1-6; TRBD1 matches 8 bases. Trimming cost V 2 bases and J 9 bases; bases outside gene matches: 3. This CDR3 comprises 14 residues. CDR3 residues: CASSLTRGPSPLHF. The CDR3 nucleotides read TGTGCCAGCAGTTTAACCAGGGGGCCTTCACCCCTCCACTTT.

The DNA of the CDR3 is TGCGCCAGCCGGGCGTCCGCCGGGTATGGCTACACCTTC. Its translation: CASRASAGYGYTF. The V call is TRBV5-1, the J call TRBJ1-2; D is uncertain. This CDR3 is built from 13 residues. The germline CDR1 and CDR2 sequences are SGHRS and YFSETQ. Trimming took off 7 bases at V and 5 bases at J, with 15 bases between the two ends. Full variable domain (rest looked up from reference TRBV5-1 and TRBJ1-2): KAGVTQTPRYLIKTRGQQVTLSCSPISGHRSVSWYQQTPGQGLQFLFEYFSETQRNKGNFPGRFSGRQFSNSRSEMNVSTLELGDSALYLCASRASAGYGYTFGSGTRLTVV.

This clonotype was observed a handful of times. V usage is TRBV20-1 and J usage is TRBJ2-3; D might be TRBD2 (5 bases). The CDR3 totals 15 residues. Trimming took 4 bases from V and 0 from J, leaving 14 bases between them. Germline CDR1 DFQATT, CDR2 SNEGSKA (reference sequence). For the CDR3, the DNA is TGCAGTGCTACCAGCGGATGGACTAGCACAGATACGCAGTATTTT. Its protein product is CSATSGWTSTDTQYF.

Many counts were recorded for this clonotype. J is TRBJ2-5 and V is TRBV20-1, with TRBD2 identical over 9 bases. CDR1 and CDR2 from the germline V gene are DFQATT and SNEGSKA (reference sequence). The junction had 2 bases not matched to a gene; V was cut back by 5 bases and J by 1 base. There are 13 residues in the CDR3. CDR3 residues: CSAPLAGQETQYF. CDR3 sequence (DNA): TGCAGTGCTCCACTAGCGGGCCAAGAGACCCAGTACTTC.

Ten or more counts support this clonotype. This chain links TRBV15 with TRBJ1-5, with 9 bases lining up with TRBD1. In germline, CDR1 is LNHNV, CDR2 YYDKDF (reference sequence). The CDR3 is 18 residues long. The ends lost 3 bases at V and 2 bases at J; junction bases unmatched: 11. The CDR3 loop is CATSSHTGGTQGNQPQHF. CDR3 nucleotide sequence: TGTGCCACCAGCAGCCACACAGGGGGCACGCAGGGCAATCAGCCCCAGCATTTT.

This clonotype was counted at least ten times. V and J are TRBV10-3 and TRBJ1-4, with D hard to call. The CDR3 covers 13 residues. Germline V gene sequence: CDR1 ENHRY, CDR2 SYGVKD. Between the trimmed V and J ends, which lost 6 bases and 3 bases, there was a span of 8 bases. The CDR3 nucleotides read TGTGCCATCAGCGCGGGGTCTAATGAAAAACTGTTTTTT. Translated: CAISAGSNEKLFF.

There are many counts of this clonotype. The genes are TRBV7-2 and TRBJ2-7; D unclear. V was trimmed by 1 base and J by 5 bases, leaving 15 bases between them. The germline V gene encodes CDR1 SGHTA and CDR2 FQGNSA. This CDR3 comprises 15 residues. CDR3 region: CASSLEVGKSDEQYF. In nucleotides, the CDR3 is TGTGCCAGCAGCTTAGAGGTAGGGAAATCGGACGAGCAGTACTTC.

This clonotype has more than one count but fewer than ten. This chain connects TRBV7-2 to TRBJ2-2; no clear D gene. V was clipped by 2 bases and J by 2 bases, with 6 bases between them. The CDR3 sequence is 14 residues long. Germline CDR1 and CDR2: SGHTA and FQGNSA. The chain's CDR3 is CASSLNVNTGELFF. The CDR3 DNA reads as TGTGCCAGCAGCTTAAACGTAAACACCGGGGAGCTGTTTTTT.

This clonotype came up many times. The genes are TRBV10-3 and TRBJ1-1; no reliable D call. The germline gives CDR1 ENHRY, CDR2 SYGVKD. The CDR3 has 13 residues. The V gene lost 1 base and the J gene lost 4 bases, with 7 bases spanning the gap. The CDR3 is CAISEFGSTEAFF. The CDR3 nucleotides read TGTGCCATCAGTGAGTTCGGGTCCACTGAAGCTTTCTTT.

There are many counts of this clonotype. The chain links TRBV2 to TRBJ2-4; D not certain. V gave up 4 bases and J gave up 3 bases, with 13 bases separating them. The CDR3 consists of 15 residues. Per germline, CDR1 SNHLY and CDR2 FYNNEI. CDR3 protein: CASSGVRTLKNIQYF. The CDR3 nucleotides read TGTGCCAGCAGTGGGGTGAGAACCCTCAAAAACATTCAGTACTTC.

Only a few counts were recorded for this clonotype. The chain uses TRBV20-1 and TRBJ1-4; D ambiguous. V dropped 1 base and J dropped 8 bases, with 8 bases sitting between them. The CDR3 runs to 12 residues. Germline-derived CDR1 and CDR2 are DFQATT and SNEGSKA (reference sequence). In DNA form, the CDR3 reads TGCAGTGCTAGAGGTCAACGAGAAAAACTGTTTTTT. Encoded protein: CSARGQREKLFF.

There are many counts of this clonotype. The chain joins TRBV10-3 to TRBJ1-2; D gene ambiguous. V gave up 4 bases and J gave up 5 bases, with 5 bases separating them. Germline V gene sequence: CDR1 ENHRY, CDR2 SYGVKD. The CDR3 is 11 residues long. Written as DNA, the CDR3 is TGTGCCATCAGTGGGCCATATGGCTACACCTTC. Its translation: CAISGPYGYTF.

This clonotype occurred many times. The chain couples TRBV20-1 to TRBJ1-2; 8 nucleotides align to TRBD1. The V and J ends lost 1 base and 5 bases, in that order; junction bases with no gene match: 12. The CDR3 contains 16 residues. The germline V gene encodes CDR1 DFQATT and CDR2 SNEGSKA (reference sequence). The CDR3 DNA is TGCAGTGCTAGAGTTCTGGACAGGGCGATATGGTATGGCTACACCTTC. Translated, it gives CSARVLDRAIWYGYTF.

The genes are TRBV5-6 and TRBJ1-1; no clear D gene. Germline values: CDR1 SGHDT, CDR2 YYEEEE. The CDR3 is 15 amino acids. Between the trimmed V and J ends, which lost 9 bases and 1 base, there was a span of 19 bases. CDR3 residues: CATSEWKGPNTEAFF. CDR3 in DNA: TGTGCCACCAGTGAATGGAAAGGACCGAACACTGAAGCTTTCTTT.

This clonotype occurred many times. This chain links TRBV12-3 or TRBV12-4 with TRBJ1-5; 8 nucleotides line up with TRBD1. The CDR3 spans 13 residues. The J segment lost 7 bases and the V segment lost 6 bases, leaving 5 bases of the junction unmatched. The CDR3 region is CASRGTGAQPQHF. The CDR3 bases are TGTGCCAGCAGAGGGACAGGTGCCCAGCCCCAGCATTTT.

V usage is TRBV5-1 and J usage is TRBJ2-1; D could derive from TRBD1 or TRBD2 (5 bases each). There are 15 residues in the CDR3. Germline V CDR1 and CDR2: SGHRS, YFSETQ. With 4 bases removed from V and 4 bases from J, the gap between germline ends came to 15 bases. The CDR3 coding sequence is TGCGCCAGCAGCCCGCGGCAGGGAGTATACAATGAGCAGTTCTTC. It encodes CASSPRQGVYNEQFF.